Below, one TCR beta chain is given with its context. The record originates from a study of blood T cell repertoires in COVID-19. Turning to the study itself: The United States, Italy and Spain were the sources of the acute and convalescent COVID-19 samples.

The assay was immunoSEQ multiplex PCR, and TCRdb's table has in-frame clones only and misses some. The repertoire has around 180,000 clones, roughly four fifths of them found once; the top ten carry roughly 6.3%. The length of the CDR3 is 18 residues. V lost 6 bases and J lost 0; bases outside the gene matches: 10. CDR1 and CDR2 from the germline V gene are SNHLY and FYNNEI. This TCR was recovered from a human donor in a cohort sampled during active COVID-19. This chain links TRBV2 with TRBJ2-4, with 11 bases identical to TRBD2. The sequenced sample was peripheral blood. The CDR3 coding sequence is TGTGCCAGCAGGTTTAGCGGGGGGGGCCTCTCAGCCAAAAACATTCAGTACTTC. It encodes CASRFSGGGLSAKNIQYF.